This T cell receptor beta chain was obtained from a study of OX40 agonist ivuxolimab in advanced cancers. Study-wide background: Patients undergoing dose escalation presented with hepatocellular carcinoma, melanoma, renal cell or head and neck cancer. Aged 23 to 79 with a mean of approximately 60 years, they were almost 85% male.

Remarks on this clone: Its specificity is unknown.

Study-level findings and limits: Doses of 0.1 to 3.0 mg/kg were accompanied by clonal expansion of CD4+ and CD8+ blood T cells by week 6.

Profiling relied on immunoSEQ multiplex PCR, and the TCRdb table lists in-frame clones only, not all of them. In the table there are tens of thousands of clones, around nine tenths of which are singletons. V lost 1 base to trimming and J lost 6 bases, with 12 bases between them. The germline V gene has CDR1 SGHNT and CDR2 YENEEA. The CDR3 is 14 residues long. The gene calls are TRBV11-3 and TRBJ1-1, with D tentatively TRBD1 (5 bases). The sequences come from CD4+ or CD8+ T cells sorted from blood, collected in a trial of the OX40 agonist ivuxolimab. This clonotype originated in an adult with an advanced solid tumor such as melanoma, head and neck, liver or kidney cancer. DNA of the CDR3: TGTGCCAGCAGCTTAGGTAGGGGAGCCCCTGAAGCTTTCTTT. Amino acid sequence: CASSLGRGAPEAFF.